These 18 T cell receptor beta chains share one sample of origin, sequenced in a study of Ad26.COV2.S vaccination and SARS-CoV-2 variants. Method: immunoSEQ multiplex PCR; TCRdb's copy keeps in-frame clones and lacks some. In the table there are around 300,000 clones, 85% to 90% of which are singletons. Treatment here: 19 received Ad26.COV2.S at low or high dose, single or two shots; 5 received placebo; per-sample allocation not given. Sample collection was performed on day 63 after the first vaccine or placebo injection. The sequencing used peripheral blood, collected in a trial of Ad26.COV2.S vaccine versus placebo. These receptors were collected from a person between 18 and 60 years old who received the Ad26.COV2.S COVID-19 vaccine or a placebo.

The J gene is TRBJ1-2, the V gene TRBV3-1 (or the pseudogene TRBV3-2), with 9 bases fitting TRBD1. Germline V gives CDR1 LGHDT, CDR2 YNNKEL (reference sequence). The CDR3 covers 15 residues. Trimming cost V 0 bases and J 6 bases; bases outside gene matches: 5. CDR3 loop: CASSQEDTGGDGYTF. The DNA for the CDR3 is TGTGCCAGCAGCCAAGAAGACACAGGGGGCGATGGCTACACCTTC.

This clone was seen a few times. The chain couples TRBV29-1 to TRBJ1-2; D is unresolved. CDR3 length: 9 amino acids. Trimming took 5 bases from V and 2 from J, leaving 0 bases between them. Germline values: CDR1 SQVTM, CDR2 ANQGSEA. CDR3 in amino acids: CSVNYGYTF. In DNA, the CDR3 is TGCAGCGTTAACTATGGCTACACCTTC.

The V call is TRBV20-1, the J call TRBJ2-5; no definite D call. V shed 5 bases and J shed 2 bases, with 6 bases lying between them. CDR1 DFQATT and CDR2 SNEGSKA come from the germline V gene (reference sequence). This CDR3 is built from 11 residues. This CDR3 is CSAAEQETQYF. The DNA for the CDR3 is TGCAGTGCTGCGGAGCAAGAGACCCAGTACTTC.

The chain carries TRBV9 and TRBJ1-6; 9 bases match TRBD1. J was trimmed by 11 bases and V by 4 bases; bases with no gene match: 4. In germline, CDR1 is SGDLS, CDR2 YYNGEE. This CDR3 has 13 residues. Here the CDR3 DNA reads TGTGCCAGCAGCCTGGACAGGGGACCACCCCTCCACTTT. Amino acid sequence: CASSLDRGPPLHF.

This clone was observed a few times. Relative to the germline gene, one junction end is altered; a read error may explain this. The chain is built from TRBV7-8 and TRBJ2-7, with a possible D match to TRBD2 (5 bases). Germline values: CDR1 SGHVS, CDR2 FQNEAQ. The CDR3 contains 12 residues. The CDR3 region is CASSFTGNMAMF. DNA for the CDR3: TGTGCCAGCAGCTTTACCGGGAACATGGCTATGTTC.

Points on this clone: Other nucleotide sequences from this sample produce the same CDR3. The CDR3 region is CASSPPGNYGYTF. In DNA, the CDR3 is TGTGCCAGCTCACCACCGGGGAACTATGGCTACACCTTC. V gene TRBV18 combines with J gene TRBJ1-2; D remains unclear. Germline assignment: CDR1 KGHSH and CDR2 LQKENI. Trimming removed 0 bases at V and 2 bases at J, with 4 bases between. CDR3 length: 13 residues.

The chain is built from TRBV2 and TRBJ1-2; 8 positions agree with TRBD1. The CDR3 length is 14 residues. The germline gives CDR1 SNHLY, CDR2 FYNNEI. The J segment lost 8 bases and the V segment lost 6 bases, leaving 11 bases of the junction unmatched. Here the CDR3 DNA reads TGTGCCAGCAGCGAAACCGGACAGGGCGAAGGCTACACCTTC. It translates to CASSETGQGEGYTF.

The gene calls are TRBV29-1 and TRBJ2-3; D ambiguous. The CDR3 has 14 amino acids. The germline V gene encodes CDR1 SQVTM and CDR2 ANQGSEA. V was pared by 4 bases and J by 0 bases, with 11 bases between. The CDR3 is CSVVVYGSTDTQYF. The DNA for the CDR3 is TGCAGCGTTGTGGTGTACGGTAGCACAGATACGCAGTATTTT.

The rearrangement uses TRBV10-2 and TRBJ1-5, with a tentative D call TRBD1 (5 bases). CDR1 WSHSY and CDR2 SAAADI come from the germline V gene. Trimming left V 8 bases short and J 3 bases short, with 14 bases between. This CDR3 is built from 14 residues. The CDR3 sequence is CASGERQNNQPQHF. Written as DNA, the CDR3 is TGCGCCAGCGGCGAGAGACAGAACAATCAGCCCCAGCATTTT.

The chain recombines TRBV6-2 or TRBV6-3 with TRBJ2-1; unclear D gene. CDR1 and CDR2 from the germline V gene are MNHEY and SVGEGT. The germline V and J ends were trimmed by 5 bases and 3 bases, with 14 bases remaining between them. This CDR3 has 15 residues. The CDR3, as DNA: TGTGCCAGCAGTCCCAAAGAGGTTGTCTACAATGAGCAGTTCTTC. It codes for CASSPKEVVYNEQFF.

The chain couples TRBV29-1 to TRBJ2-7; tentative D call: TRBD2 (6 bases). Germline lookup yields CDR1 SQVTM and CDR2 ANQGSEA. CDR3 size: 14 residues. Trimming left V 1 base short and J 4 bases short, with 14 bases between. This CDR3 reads CSVEGGETGYEQYF. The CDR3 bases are TGCAGCGTTGAAGGGGGGGAAACCGGTTACGAGCAGTACTTC.

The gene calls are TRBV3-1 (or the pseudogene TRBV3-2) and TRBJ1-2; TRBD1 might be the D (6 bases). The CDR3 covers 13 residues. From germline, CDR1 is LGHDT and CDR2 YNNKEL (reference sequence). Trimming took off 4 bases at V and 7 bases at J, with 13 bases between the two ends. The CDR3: CASSRPGDSGYTF. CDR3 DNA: TGTGCCAGCAGCCGCCCAGGGGACTCTGGCTACACCTTC.

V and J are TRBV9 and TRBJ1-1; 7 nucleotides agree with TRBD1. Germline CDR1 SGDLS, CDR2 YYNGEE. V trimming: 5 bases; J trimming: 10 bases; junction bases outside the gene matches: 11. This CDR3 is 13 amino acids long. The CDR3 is CASSGTGEGAAFF. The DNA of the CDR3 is TGTGCCAGCAGTGGAACAGGGGAAGGTGCAGCTTTCTTT.

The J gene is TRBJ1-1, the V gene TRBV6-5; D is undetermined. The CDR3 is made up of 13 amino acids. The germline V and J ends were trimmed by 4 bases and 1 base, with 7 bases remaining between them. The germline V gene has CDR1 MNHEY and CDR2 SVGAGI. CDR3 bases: TGTGCCAGCAGTTTTGGCAGGAACACTGAAGCTTTCTTT. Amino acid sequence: CASSFGRNTEAFF.

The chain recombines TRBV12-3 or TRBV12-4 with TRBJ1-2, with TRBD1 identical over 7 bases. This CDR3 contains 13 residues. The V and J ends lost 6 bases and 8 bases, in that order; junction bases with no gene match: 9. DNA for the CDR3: TGTGCCAGCAGCCCCGACAGGGCTCGAGGCTACACCTTC. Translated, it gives CASSPDRARGYTF.

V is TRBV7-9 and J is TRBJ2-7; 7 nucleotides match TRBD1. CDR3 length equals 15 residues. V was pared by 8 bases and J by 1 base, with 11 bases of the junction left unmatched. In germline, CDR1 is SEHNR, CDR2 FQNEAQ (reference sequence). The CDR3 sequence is CASLPQGTGSYEQYF. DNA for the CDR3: TGTGCCAGCCTCCCACAGGGGACCGGATCCTACGAGCAGTACTTC.

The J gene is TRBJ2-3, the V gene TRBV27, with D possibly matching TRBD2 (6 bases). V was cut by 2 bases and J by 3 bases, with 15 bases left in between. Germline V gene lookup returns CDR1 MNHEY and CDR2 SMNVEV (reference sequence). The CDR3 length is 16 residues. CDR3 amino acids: CASSLGVWTKTDTQYF. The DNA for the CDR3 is TGTGCCAGCAGTTTAGGGGTTTGGACTAAAACAGATACGCAGTATTTT.

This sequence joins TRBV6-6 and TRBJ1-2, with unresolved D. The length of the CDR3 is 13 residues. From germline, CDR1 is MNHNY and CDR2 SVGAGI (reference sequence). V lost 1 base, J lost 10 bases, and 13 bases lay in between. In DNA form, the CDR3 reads TGTGCCAGCAGTTACTTTACGGGCTCCCACTACACCTTC. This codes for CASSYFTGSHYTF.